This T cell receptor (beta chain) was sequenced during a study of stem cell transplantation in POMP-related autoinflammatory disease. Looking at the study overall: Before transplant, CD4+ T cells skewed naive and CD8+ proportions were low. Study-level points and caveats: Fewer unique TRB V-J gene pairings were identified in patients with PRAID. A trend toward lower repertoire diversity and greater clonality appeared in every analyzed T-cell subset of PRAID patients.

Remarks on this clone: Its antigen is undetermined.

Using immunoSEQ multiplex PCR, the repertoire was profiled, and TCRdb retains in-frame clones only, with some absent. The sample consists of tens of thousands of clones, around 83% of them appearing once. V was pared by 8 bases and J by 7 bases, with 12 bases of the junction left unmatched. The CDR3 runs to 15 residues. Germline CDR1 and CDR2: SNHLY and FYNNEI. PRAID combined immunodeficiency and autoinflammation. The chain has TRBV2 and TRBJ2-3; 10 positions agree with TRBD2. The sequencing here drew on CD4+ T cells from PBMCs, taken before stem cell transplantation. The sequence was collected from a human donor with POMP-related autoinflammation and immune dysregulation (PRAID). DNA for the CDR3: TGTGCCAGCGAGGAGGAGCGGGGGGGCCTCTATACGCAGTATTTT. The encoded protein is CASEEERGGLYTQYF.